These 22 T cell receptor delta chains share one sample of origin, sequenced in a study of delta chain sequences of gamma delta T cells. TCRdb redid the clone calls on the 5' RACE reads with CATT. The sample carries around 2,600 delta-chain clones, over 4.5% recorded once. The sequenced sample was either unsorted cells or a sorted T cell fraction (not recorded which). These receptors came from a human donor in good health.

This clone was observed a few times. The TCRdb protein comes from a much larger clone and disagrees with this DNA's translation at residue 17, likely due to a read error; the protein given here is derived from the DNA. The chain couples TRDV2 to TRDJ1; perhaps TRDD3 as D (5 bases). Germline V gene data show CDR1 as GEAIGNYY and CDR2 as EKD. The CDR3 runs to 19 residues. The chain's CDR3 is CACDPILDTRTKYTDKPIF. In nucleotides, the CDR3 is TGTGCCTGTGACCCCATACTGGACACTAGAACAAAGTACACCGATAAACCCATCTTT.

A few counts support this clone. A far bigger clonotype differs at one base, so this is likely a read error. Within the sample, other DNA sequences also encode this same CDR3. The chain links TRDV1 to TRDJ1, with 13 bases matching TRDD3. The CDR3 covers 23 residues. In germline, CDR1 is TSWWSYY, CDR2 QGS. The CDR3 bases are TGTGCCCTTGGGACTACTTCCTATTCATACTGGGGGATACGCTGGAGTGGGGGCGATAAACTCATCTTT. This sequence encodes CALGTTSYSYWGIRWSGGDKLIF.

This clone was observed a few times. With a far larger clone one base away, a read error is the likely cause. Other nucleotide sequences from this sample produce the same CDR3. The CDR3 region is CACDTMGDDDKLIF. DNA for the CDR3: TGTGCCTGTGACACAATGGGTGACGACGATAAACTCATCTTT. The rearrangement joins TRDV2 to TRDJ1, with D hard to call. This CDR3 region has 14 residues. Germline lookup yields CDR1 GEAIGNYY and CDR2 EKD. V shed 1 base and J shed 4 bases, with 12 bases lying between them.

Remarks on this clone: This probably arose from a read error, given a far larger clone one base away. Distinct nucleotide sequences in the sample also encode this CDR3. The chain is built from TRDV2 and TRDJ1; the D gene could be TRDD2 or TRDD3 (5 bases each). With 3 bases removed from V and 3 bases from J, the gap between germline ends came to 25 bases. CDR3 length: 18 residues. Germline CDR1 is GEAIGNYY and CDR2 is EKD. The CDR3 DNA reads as TGTGCCTGTGACGCCCTTCGCGTACTCGGGGAGGAAGCCGATAAACTCATCTTT. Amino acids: CACDALRVLGEEADKLIF.

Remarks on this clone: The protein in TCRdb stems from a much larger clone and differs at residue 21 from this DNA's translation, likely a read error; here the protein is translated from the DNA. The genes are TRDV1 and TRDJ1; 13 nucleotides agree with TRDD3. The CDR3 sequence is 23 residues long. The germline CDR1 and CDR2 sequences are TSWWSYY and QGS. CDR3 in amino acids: CALGTTSYSYWGIRWSGGDKRIF. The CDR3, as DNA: TGTGCTCTTGGGACTACTTCCTATTCATACTGGGGGATACGCTGGAGTGGGGGCGATAAACGCATCTTT.

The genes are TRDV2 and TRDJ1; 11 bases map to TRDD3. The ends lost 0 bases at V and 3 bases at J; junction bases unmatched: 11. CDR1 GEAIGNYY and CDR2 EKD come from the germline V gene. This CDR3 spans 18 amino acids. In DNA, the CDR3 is TGTGCCTGTGACACCGTACCCGTACTGGGGGATAGCGCCGATAAACTCATCTTT. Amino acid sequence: CACDTVPVLGDSADKLIF.

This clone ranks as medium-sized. The CDR3, as DNA: TGTGCCTGTGATCCCGTACTGGGGGAGCACAGTTCCTGGGACACCCGACAGATGTTTTTC. As protein: CACDPVLGEHSSWDTRQMFF. The chain is built from TRDV2 and TRDJ3; the match to TRDD3 covers 9 bases. The CDR3 spans 20 residues. CDR1 is GEAIGNYY and CDR2 is EKD in the germline V gene. Losses at the gene ends were 4 bases for V and 1 base for J; bases not matched to a gene: 13.

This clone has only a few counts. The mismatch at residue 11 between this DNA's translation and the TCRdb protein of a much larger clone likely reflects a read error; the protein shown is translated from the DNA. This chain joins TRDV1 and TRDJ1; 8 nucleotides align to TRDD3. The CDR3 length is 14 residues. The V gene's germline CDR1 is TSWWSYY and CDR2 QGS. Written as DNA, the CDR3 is TGTGCTCTTGGGGAACGGGGATACCTCGATGAACTCATCTTT. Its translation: CALGERGYLDELIF.

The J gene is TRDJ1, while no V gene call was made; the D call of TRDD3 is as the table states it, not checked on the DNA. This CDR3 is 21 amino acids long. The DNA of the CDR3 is TGTAGTGTGATCTTGGGGGGACGGGCCCAGTACTGGGCTCCACGTGCCCATGAACTCATCTTT. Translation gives CSVILGGRAQYWAPRAHELIF.

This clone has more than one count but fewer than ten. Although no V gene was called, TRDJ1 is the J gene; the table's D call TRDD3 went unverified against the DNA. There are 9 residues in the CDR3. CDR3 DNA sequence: TGTAGTGGGGGCGATAAACTCATCTTT. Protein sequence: CSGGDKLIF.

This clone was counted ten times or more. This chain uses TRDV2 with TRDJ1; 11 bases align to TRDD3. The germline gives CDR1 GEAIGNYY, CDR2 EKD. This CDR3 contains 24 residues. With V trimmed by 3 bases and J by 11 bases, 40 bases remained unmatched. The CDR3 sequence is CACDGMRPSSTGGYAGNTTSKLIF. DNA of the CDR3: TGTGCCTGTGACGGAATGCGGCCTTCTTCGACTGGGGGATATGCCGGGAATACAACAAGTAAGCTCATCTTT.

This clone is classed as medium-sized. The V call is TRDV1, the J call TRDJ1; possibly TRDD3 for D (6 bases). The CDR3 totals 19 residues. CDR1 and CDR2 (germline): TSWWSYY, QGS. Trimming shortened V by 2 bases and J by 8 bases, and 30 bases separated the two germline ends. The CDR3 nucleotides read TGTGCTCTTGGGGAAGCCTCCACACACCCTGGTCTTATACTGGGAAAACTCATCTTT. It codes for CALGEASTHPGLILGKLIF.

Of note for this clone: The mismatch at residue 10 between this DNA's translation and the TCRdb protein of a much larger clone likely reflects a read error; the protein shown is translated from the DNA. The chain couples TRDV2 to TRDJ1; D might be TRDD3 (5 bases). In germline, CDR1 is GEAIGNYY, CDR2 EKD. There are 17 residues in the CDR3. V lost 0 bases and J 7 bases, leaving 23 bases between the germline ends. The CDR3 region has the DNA TGTGCCTGTGACACCGTGGGTATGCTGGCGGATAGGGGTAAACTCATCTTT. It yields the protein CACDTVGMLADRGKLIF.

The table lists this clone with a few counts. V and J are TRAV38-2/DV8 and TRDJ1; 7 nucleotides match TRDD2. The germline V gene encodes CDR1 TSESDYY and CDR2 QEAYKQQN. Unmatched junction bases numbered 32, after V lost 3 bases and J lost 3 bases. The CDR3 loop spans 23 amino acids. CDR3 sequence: CAYRTPSFLKTARSLSGADKLIF. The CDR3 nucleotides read TGTGCTTATAGGACCCCCTCCTTCCTTAAAACGGCGAGATCATTAAGCGGTGCCGATAAACTCATCTTT.

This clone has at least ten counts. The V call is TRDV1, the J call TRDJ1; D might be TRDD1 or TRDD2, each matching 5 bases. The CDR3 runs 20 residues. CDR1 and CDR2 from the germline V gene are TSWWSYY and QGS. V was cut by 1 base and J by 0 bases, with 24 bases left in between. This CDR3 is CALGEQIPLRSLFYTDKLIF. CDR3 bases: TGTGCTCTTGGGGAACAAATACCCCTACGAAGTTTGTTCTACACCGATAAACTCATCTTT.

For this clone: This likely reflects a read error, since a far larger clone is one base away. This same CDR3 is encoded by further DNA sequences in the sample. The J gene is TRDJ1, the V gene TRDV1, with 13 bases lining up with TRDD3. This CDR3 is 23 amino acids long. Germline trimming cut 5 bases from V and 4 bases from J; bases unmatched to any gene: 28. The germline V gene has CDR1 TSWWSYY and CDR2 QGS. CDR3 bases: TGTGCTCTTGGGACTACTTCATATTCATACTGGGGGATACGCTGGAGTGGGGGCGATAAACTCATCTTT. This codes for CALGTTSYSYWGIRWSGGDKLIF.

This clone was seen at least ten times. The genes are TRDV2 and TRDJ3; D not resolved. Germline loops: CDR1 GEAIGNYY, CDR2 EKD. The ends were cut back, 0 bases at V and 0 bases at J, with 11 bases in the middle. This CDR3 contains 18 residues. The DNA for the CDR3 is TGTGCCTGTGACACCGGTAAGGCCTTCTCCTGGGACACCCGACAGATGTTTTTC. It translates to CACDTGKAFSWDTRQMFF.

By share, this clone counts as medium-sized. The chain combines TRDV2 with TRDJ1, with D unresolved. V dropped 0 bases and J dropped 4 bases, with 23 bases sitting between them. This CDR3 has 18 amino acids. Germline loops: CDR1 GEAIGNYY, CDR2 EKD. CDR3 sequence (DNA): TGTGCCTGTGACACCGTAGGAGTGCCCCGGACGGGAGTCGATAAACTCATCTTT. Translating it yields CACDTVGVPRTGVDKLIF.

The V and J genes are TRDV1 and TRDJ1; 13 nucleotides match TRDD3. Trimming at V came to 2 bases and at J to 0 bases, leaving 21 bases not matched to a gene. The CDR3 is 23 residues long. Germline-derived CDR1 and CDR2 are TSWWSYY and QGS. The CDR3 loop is CALGEVYLRSHYWGIRDTDKLIF. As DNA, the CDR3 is TGTGCTCTTGGGGAAGTGTACCTACGATCCCACTACTGGGGGATACGCGACACCGATAAACTCATCTTT.

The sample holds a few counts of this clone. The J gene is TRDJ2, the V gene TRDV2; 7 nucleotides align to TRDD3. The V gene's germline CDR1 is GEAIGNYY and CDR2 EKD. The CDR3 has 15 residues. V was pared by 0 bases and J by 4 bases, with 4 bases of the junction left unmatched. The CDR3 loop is CACDTLGDPTAQLFF. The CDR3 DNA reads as TGTGCCTGTGACACCTTGGGGGACCCGACAGCACAACTCTTCTTT.

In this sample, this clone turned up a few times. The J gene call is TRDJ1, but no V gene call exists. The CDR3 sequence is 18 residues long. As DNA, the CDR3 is TGCAGTGGTATCAACGCAGAGTACACTTCGGTTCTCTCTTGGGGACTCATCTTT. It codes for CSGINAEYTSVLSWGLIF.

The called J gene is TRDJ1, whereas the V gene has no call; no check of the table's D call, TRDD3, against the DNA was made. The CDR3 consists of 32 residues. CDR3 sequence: CSGINAELLWMPSWGSSGINAEFNGMVSWGIF. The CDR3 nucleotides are TGCAGTGGTATCAACGCAGAGTTGCTTTGGATGCCGTCTTGGGGAAGCAGTGGTATCAACGCAGAGTTCAATGGAATGGTTTCTTGGGGCATCTTT.